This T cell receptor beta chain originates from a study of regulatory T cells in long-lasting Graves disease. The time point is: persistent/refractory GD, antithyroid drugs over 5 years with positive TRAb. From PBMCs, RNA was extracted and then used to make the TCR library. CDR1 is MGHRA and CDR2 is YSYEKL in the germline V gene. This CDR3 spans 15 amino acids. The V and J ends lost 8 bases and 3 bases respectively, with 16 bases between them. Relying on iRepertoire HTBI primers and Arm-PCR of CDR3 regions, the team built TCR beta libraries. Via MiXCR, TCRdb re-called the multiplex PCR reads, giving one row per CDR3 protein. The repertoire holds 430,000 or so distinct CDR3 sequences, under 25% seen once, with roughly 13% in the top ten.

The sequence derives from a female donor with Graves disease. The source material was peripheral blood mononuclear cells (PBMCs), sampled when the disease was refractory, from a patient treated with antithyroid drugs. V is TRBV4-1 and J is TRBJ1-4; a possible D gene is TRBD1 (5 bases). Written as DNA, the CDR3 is TGCGCCAGCGGGGGGGGGGTGATGGCTAATGAAAAACTGTTTTTT. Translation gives CASGGGVMANEKLFF.